Shown below are 32 T cell receptor beta chains from a single sample sequenced in a study of shared clonotypes between healthy human individuals (TCRdb year 2020). The library was obtained by the immunoSEQ multiplex PCR assay. TCRdb re-hosts the immuneACCESS table, in-frame sequences only. Its copies lack some clones; in the studies checked, an unresolved V gene accounts for under half of them, and the cause for the rest is not known. The sample has approximately 530,000 clones on record, approximately 95% of them singletons. Of the sample, 0.05% to 0.07% falls within the top ten clones. The sample was naive CD4+ T cells sorted from blood. The sample's cell subset or site, from its label and the paper: CD45RA+ positively selected. Receptors originate from a woman aged 25 to 39 in good health.

The chain uses TRBV4-1 and TRBJ2-7, with 10 bases lining up with TRBD2. From germline, CDR1 is MGHRA and CDR2 YSYEKL. J was trimmed by 3 bases and V by 3 bases; bases with no gene match: 14. This CDR3 contains 18 residues. The CDR3 sequence is CASSHAWVLAGAYYEQYF. CDR3 bases: TGCGCCAGCAGCCACGCTTGGGTGCTAGCGGGAGCATACTACGAGCAGTACTTC.

The V gene is TRBV29-1, the J gene TRBJ2-3; D not resolved. The CDR3 contains 15 residues. Germline CDR1 and CDR2: SQVTM and ANQGSEA. V dropped 4 bases and J dropped 0 bases, with 14 bases sitting between them. CDR3 DNA: TGCAGCGTTGCTAAGATTCTTTCTAGCACAGATACGCAGTATTTT. As protein: CSVAKILSSTDTQYF.

The chain carries TRBV6-5 and TRBJ1-2; a weak D match, TRBD1 (6 bases). CDR1 and CDR2 (germline): MNHEY, SVGAGI. The CDR3 totals 15 residues. Trimming left V 0 bases short and J 7 bases short, with 15 bases between. The CDR3 sequence: CASSYSGGSLSGYTF. The CDR3 bases are TGTGCCAGCAGTTACTCAGGGGGTTCCCTATCTGGCTACACCTTC.

V usage is TRBV5-1 and J usage is TRBJ2-3; possibly TRBD2 for D (6 bases). The V end was cut by 0 bases, the J end by 8 bases, with 19 bases between. This CDR3 spans 16 amino acids. From germline, CDR1 is SGHRS and CDR2 YFSETQ. For the CDR3, the DNA is TGCGCCAGCAGCTTGGCCGTCTCAGAGGAGGGTTTTACGCAGTATTTT. It translates to CASSLAVSEEGFTQYF.

This chain uses TRBV30 with TRBJ2-2; D is uncertain. The germline gives CDR1 GTSNPN, CDR2 SVGIG (reference sequence). V shed 2 bases and J shed 2 bases, with 15 bases lying between them. CDR3 length: 16 amino acids. The CDR3 is CAWSSGKWVNTGELFF. In nucleotides, the CDR3 is TGTGCCTGGAGTAGTGGGAAATGGGTAAACACCGGGGAGCTGTTTTTT.

The chain has TRBV10-3 and TRBJ2-7; 7 nucleotides match TRBD1. V lost 10 bases and J lost 2; bases outside the gene matches: 5. This CDR3 contains 12 residues. Per germline, CDR1 ENHRY and CDR2 SYGVKD. The CDR3 DNA is TGTGCCACGAAACAGGGGCCCTACGAGCAGTACTTC. The encoded protein is CATKQGPYEQYF.

The chain's CDR3 is CASSYSIAWPGGELFF. In nucleotides, the CDR3 is TGTGCCAGCAGTTACTCGATAGCCTGGCCGGGCGGGGAGCTGTTTTTT. The rearrangement links TRBV6-6 to TRBJ2-2, with D uncertain. The germline V gene has CDR1 MNHNY and CDR2 SVGAGI (reference sequence). V was shortened by 0 bases and J by 7 bases, with 15 bases between the two germline ends. The CDR3 is made up of 16 amino acids.

This clone is a singleton in its sample. The rearrangement uses TRBV28 and TRBJ2-7, with 9 bases matching TRBD1. The germline V gene has CDR1 MDHEN and CDR2 SYDVKM. The CDR3 contains 13 residues. Trimming took 6 bases from V and 2 from J; bases not matched to a gene: 2. CDR3 nucleotides: TGTGCCAGCAGCGGGACAGGGCCCTACGAGCAGTACTTC. This codes for CASSGTGPYEQYF.

The chain joins TRBV10-3 to TRBJ2-7, with D possibly TRBD1 on 6 matching bases. This CDR3 spans 13 amino acids. Per germline, CDR1 ENHRY and CDR2 SYGVKD. Trimming pared 5 bases from V and 7 bases from J, leaving 15 bases between. The CDR3 is CAISTGDILEQYF. The CDR3 DNA is TGTGCCATCAGTACCGGGGACATATTAGAGCAGTACTTC.

The chain joins TRBV27 to TRBJ2-5; TRBD1 matches 7 bases. The DNA matches TRBJ2-7 better at its end, which makes the J call doubtful. Germline-derived CDR1 and CDR2 are MNHEY and SMNVEV (reference sequence). The CDR3 has 14 residues. CDR3 residues: CASSSSRGRYEQYF. Written as DNA, the CDR3 is TGTGCCAGCAGCTCCTCGAGGGGGCGGTACGAGCAGTACTTC.

The rearrangement links TRBV2 to TRBJ1-2, with unresolved D. This CDR3 spans 17 amino acids. Trimming removed 0 bases from V and 8 bases from J, with 22 bases in between. Germline CDR1 and CDR2: SNHLY and FYNNEI. DNA for the CDR3: TGTGCCAGCAGTGAAGCGCTTTACCGGGAACTATCAACCGGCTACACCTTC. Protein product: CASSEALYRELSTGYTF.

This CDR3 reads CASSSPSGRSDTQYF. The CDR3 DNA is TGTGCCAGCAGTTCTCCGAGCGGGAGGTCAGATACGCAGTATTTT. This sequence joins TRBV27 and TRBJ2-3, with TRBD2 matching over 9 bases. This CDR3 region has 15 residues. Germline V gene lookup returns CDR1 MNHEY and CDR2 SMNVEV (reference sequence). Trimming took 4 bases from V and 4 from J; bases not matched to a gene: 6.

The chain employs TRBV7-2 and TRBJ2-4; 7 bases are a match to TRBD1. After removal of 5 bases from V and 2 bases from J, the junction contained 3 bases not matched to a gene. The CDR3 loop spans 14 amino acids. Germline-derived CDR1 and CDR2 are SGHTA and FQGNSA. CDR3 DNA sequence: TGTGCCAGCAGCAAACAGGGGTCCAAAAACATTCAGTACTTC. This encodes CASSKQGSKNIQYF.

The CDR3 region is CASSGGQGFYGYTF. The CDR3 region has the DNA TGTGCCAGCAGCGGGGGACAGGGGTTCTATGGCTACACCTTC. The chain uses TRBV5-4 and TRBJ1-2; 10 bases match TRBD1. The germline CDR1 and CDR2 sequences are SGHNT and YYREEE (reference sequence). V was pared by 4 bases and J by 4 bases, with 4 bases of the junction left unmatched. There are 14 residues in the CDR3.

The V gene is TRBV7-3, the J gene TRBJ2-7, with D possibly being TRBD2 (6 bases). The CDR3 loop spans 14 amino acids. The V end was cut by 0 bases, the J end by 6 bases, with 12 bases between. In germline, CDR1 is SGHTA, CDR2 FQGTGA. The CDR3 sequence is CASSLTPGVGEQYF. In DNA form, the CDR3 reads TGTGCCAGCAGCTTAACGCCGGGGGTAGGCGAGCAGTACTTC.

The V gene is TRBV28, the J gene TRBJ2-1; maybe TRBD1 (6 bases). Trimming stripped 5 bases from V and 0 bases from J, with 8 bases between. The CDR3 is made up of 14 amino acids. Germline V gene lookup returns CDR1 MDHEN and CDR2 SYDVKM. The chain's CDR3 is CASSKGGSYNEQFF. CDR3 nucleotides: TGTGCCAGCAGTAAAGGGGGCTCCTACAATGAGCAGTTCTTC. Combining the CDR3 with reference TRBV28 and TRBJ2-1 gives the whole variable domain DVKVTQSSRYLVKRTGEKVFLECVQDMDHENMFWYRQDPGLGLRLIYFSYDVKMKEKGDIPEGYSVSREKKERFSLILESASTNQTSMYLCASSKGGSYNEQFFGPGTRLTVL.

The chain combines TRBV7-2 with TRBJ1-5, with D perhaps matching TRBD1 (5 bases). The CDR3 length is 13 residues. The germline V gene has CDR1 SGHTA and CDR2 FQGNSA. Deletions cut 5 bases from V and 5 bases from J, with 10 bases between. This CDR3 is CASSPVGDQPQHF. The CDR3 DNA reads TGTGCCAGCAGCCCCGTGGGGGATCAGCCCCAGCATTTT.

V usage is TRBV27 and J usage is TRBJ2-4; the D gene is possibly TRBD2 (6 bases). V lost 2 bases to trimming and J lost 1 base, with 18 bases between them. CDR3 size: 18 residues. Germline CDR1 is MNHEY and CDR2 is SMNVEV (reference sequence). The DNA for the CDR3 is TGTGCCAGCAGTTTACGATTTGACGGGAGCGGGGCCAAAAACATTCAGTACTTC. Residues: CASSLRFDGSGAKNIQYF.

The J gene is TRBJ2-3, the V gene TRBV28, with D perhaps matching TRBD2 (5 bases). V was pared by 0 bases and J by 4 bases, with 8 bases between. The CDR3 extends over 14 amino acids. In germline, CDR1 is MDHEN, CDR2 SYDVKM. The CDR3 here is CASSLWGASDTQYF. CDR3 coding DNA: TGTGCCAGCAGTTTATGGGGAGCGTCAGATACGCAGTATTTT.

The V and J genes are TRBV14 and TRBJ2-3; no reliable D call. Per germline, CDR1 SGHDN and CDR2 FVKESK. V lost 0 bases and J lost 5, with 12 bases in between. CDR3 length equals 15 residues. CDR3 in amino acids: CASSQESGRVDTQYF. CDR3 nucleotides: TGTGCCAGCAGCCAAGAATCGGGTCGGGTAGATACGCAGTATTTT. Complete variable domain (other parts from reference TRBV14 and TRBJ2-3): EAGVTQFPSHSVIEKGQTVTLRCDPISGHDNLYWYRRVMGKEIKFLLHFVKESKQDESGMPNNRFLAERTGGTYSTLKVQPAELEDSGVYFCASSQESGRVDTQYFGPGTRLTVL.

CDR3 protein: CASSLHPGAAFF. The CDR3 DNA sequence: TGTGCCAGCAGCTTACATCCAGGAGCCGCTTTCTTT. This rearrangement joins TRBV5-8 to TRBJ1-1; D is unclear. Trimming stripped 2 bases from V and 11 bases from J, with 13 bases between. This CDR3 contains 12 residues. Germline V gene data show CDR1 as SGHTS and CDR2 as YDEGEE.

The V gene is TRBV28, the J gene TRBJ2-7, with D maybe TRBD1 (5 bases). This CDR3 has 15 residues. Germline CDR1 is MDHEN and CDR2 is SYDVKM. Trimming removed 3 bases from V and 4 bases from J, with 16 bases in between. This CDR3 reads CASSFGAPLPYEQYF. CDR3 in DNA: TGTGCCAGCAGTTTTGGGGCTCCCCTCCCATACGAGCAGTACTTC.

This chain joins TRBV10-3 and TRBJ2-7, with 11 bases fitting TRBD2. V trimming: 9 bases; J trimming: 6 bases; junction bases outside the gene matches: 7. The CDR3 contains 13 residues. Germline CDR1 is ENHRY and CDR2 is SYGVKD. The CDR3 region is CAIQILAGAEQYF. In nucleotides, the CDR3 is TGTGCCATTCAGATACTAGCGGGAGCCGAGCAGTACTTC.

The chain is built from TRBV15 and TRBJ2-2; D possibly corresponds to TRBD1 (5 bases). The germline V gene encodes CDR1 LNHNV and CDR2 YYDKDF (reference sequence). V lost 5 bases to trimming and J lost 4 bases, with 17 bases between them. This CDR3 has 16 residues. The CDR3 DNA follows: TGTGCCACCAGCGGTATGATCCGGCAGGGCACCGGGGAGCTGTTTTTT. Protein sequence: CATSGMIRQGTGELFF. The full variable domain, rest sourced from reference TRBV15 and TRBJ2-2, is DAMVIQNPRYQVTQFGKPVTLSCSQTLNHNVMYWYQQKSSQAPKLLFHYYDKDFNNEADTPDNFQSRRPNTSFCFLDIRSPGLGDTAMYLCATSGMIRQGTGELFFGEGSRLTVL.

The chain couples TRBV6-4 to TRBJ2-7; 12 bases are a match to TRBD2. V dropped 6 bases and J dropped 6; count of bases not matched to a gene: 3. CDR1 MRHNA and CDR2 SNTAGT come from the germline V gene. The CDR3 spans 13 residues. This CDR3 reads CASRTGLAGEQYF. The CDR3 DNA reads as TGTGCCAGCAGGACGGGACTAGCGGGCGAGCAGTACTTC.

This clone was seen only once. The gene calls are TRBV21-1 and TRBJ1-5; the table calls TRBD1, which could not be checked here. TRBV21-1 is a pseudogene locus. The CDR3 loop spans 17 amino acids. Here the CDR3 DNA reads TGTGCCAGCAGCAAAGCGGGGACAGAGAATAGCAATCAGCCCCAGCATTTT. Its protein is CASSKAGTENSNQPQHF.

The chain combines TRBV13 with TRBJ2-3, with D maybe TRBD2 (5 bases). From germline, CDR1 is PRHDT and CDR2 FYEKMQ (reference sequence). Trimming cost V 3 bases and J 0 bases, with 13 bases left between them. The CDR3 sequence is 16 residues long. The chain's CDR3 is CASSFLLAASTDTQYF. CDR3 coding DNA: TGTGCCAGCAGCTTCTTGCTAGCCGCAAGCACAGATACGCAGTATTTT. The full variable domain, with the rest looked up from reference TRBV13 and TRBJ2-3, is AAGVIQSPRHLIKEKRETATLKCYPIPRHDTVYWYQQGPGQDPQFLISFYEKMQSDKGSIPDRFSAQQFSDYHSELNMSSLELGDSALYFCASSFLLAASTDTQYFGPGTRLTVL.

The chain recombines TRBV6-5 with TRBJ2-3, with 7 bases matching TRBD2. Germline CDR1 MNHEY, CDR2 SVGAGI. This CDR3 is 14 amino acids long. V dropped 5 bases and J dropped 5; count of bases not matched to a gene: 7. This CDR3 is CASSLREALDTQYF. The CDR3 DNA follows: TGTGCCAGCAGTCTCCGGGAGGCCCTAGATACGCAGTATTTT.

This chain links TRBV6-1 with TRBJ2-7; D perhaps matches TRBD2 (6 bases). The ends were cut back, 4 bases at V and 2 bases at J, with 15 bases in the middle. CDR1 MNHNS and CDR2 SASEGT come from the germline V gene. This CDR3 comprises 15 residues. CDR3 in amino acids: CASSALALLPYEQYF. The CDR3 DNA is TGTGCCAGCAGTGCCCTAGCGTTACTTCCCTACGAGCAGTACTTC.

J is TRBJ2-3 and V is TRBV18; 14 bases align to TRBD2. V was pared by 9 bases and J by 1 base, with 12 bases of the junction left unmatched. The CDR3 covers 18 residues. Germline assignment: CDR1 KGHSH and CDR2 LQKENI. CDR3 coding DNA: TGTGCCAGACTGACAGGGGGGACTAGCGGGAGCGGCACAGATACGCAGTATTTT. Amino acid sequence: CARLTGGTSGSGTDTQYF.

Remarks on this clone: Different DNA sequences within this sample yield the same CDR3. The chain combines TRBV28 with TRBJ2-7; a weak D match, TRBD2 (5 bases). CDR3 length: 13 amino acids. The ends were cut back, 6 bases at V and 2 bases at J, with 11 bases in the middle. Germline CDR1 and CDR2: MDHEN and SYDVKM. As DNA, the CDR3 is TGTGCCAGCAGACGGACTGGAACCTACGAGCAGTACTTC. It specifies CASRRTGTYEQYF. The variable domain in full, completed from reference TRBV28 and TRBJ2-7, reads DVKVTQSSRYLVKRTGEKVFLECVQDMDHENMFWYRQDPGLGLRLIYFSYDVKMKEKGDIPEGYSVSREKKERFSLILESASTNQTSMYLCASRRTGTYEQYFGPGTRLTVT.

This chain connects TRBV18 to TRBJ1-3; weak D call: TRBD1 (5 bases). The V end lost 2 bases, the J end lost 7 bases, and 9 bases lay between the germline ends. The V gene's germline CDR1 is KGHSH and CDR2 LQKENI. CDR3 size: 13 residues. The CDR3 protein is CASSPEWGNTIYF. The CDR3 nucleotides are TGTGCCAGCTCACCAGAGTGGGGGAACACCATATATTTT.